The rows below give T cell receptor beta chains drawn from one sample of a study of T cell repertoires in cytomegalovirus infection. MiXCR, applied by TCRdb to the reads, yields one record per CDR3 protein. The sample comprises approximately 770,000 distinct CDR3 sequences, under 35% of which are singletons, and around 13% rests with the top ten. Their specific antigens are unknown. This specimen consisted of cultured CD8+ T cells from PBMCs, obtained from culture after CMV antigen stimulation. These receptors were taken from a human donor in good health (CMV status not recorded). Some clones in this sample may be carry-over from other donors' samples. Each CDR3 is given with its conserved first and last residue. D genes are given only for firm matches. The size field is filled for only some rows; it gives once, few, many or a size class.

abundance: .
d_gene: .
v_gene: TRBV27
j_gene: TRBJ2-5
CDR3nt: TGTGCCAGCAGTTCCCGACTAGAGGAGACCCAGTACTTC
CDR3aa: CASSSRLEETQYF

abundance: .
d_gene: .
v_gene: TRBV27
j_gene: TRBJ1-1
CDR3nt: TGTGCCAGCAGACAGCCGGGCGGAGCGTACACTGAAGCTTTCTTT
CDR3aa: CASRQPGGAYTEAFF

abundance: .
d_gene: TRBD1
v_gene: TRBV5-4
j_gene: TRBJ1-1
CDR3nt: TGTGCCAGCAGCTTCCGCCGGGACAGGGTCACTGAAGCTTTCTTT
CDR3aa: CASSFRRDRVTEAFF

abundance: .
d_gene: .
v_gene: TRBV5-8
j_gene: TRBJ1-2
CDR3nt: TGTGCCAGCAGCTCGAGGACTGAGTTTGGCTACACCTTC
CDR3aa: CASSSRTEFGYTF

abundance: few
d_gene: .
v_gene: TRBV19
j_gene: TRBJ1-1
CDR3nt: TGTGCCAGTAGGCGGATACCGACAGGCCCCACTGAAGCTTTCTTT
CDR3aa: CASRRIPTGPTEAFF

abundance: .
d_gene: .
v_gene: TRBV29-1
j_gene: TRBJ2-1
CDR3nt: TGCAGCGTTGATCGGGTCTCCTACAATGAGCAGTTCTTC
CDR3aa: CSVDRVSYNEQFF

abundance: few
d_gene: TRBD1
v_gene: TRBV19
j_gene: TRBJ1-1
CDR3nt: TGTGCCAGCCAGGGGGCTTGGAACACTGAAGCTTTCTTT
CDR3aa: CASQGAWNTEAFF

abundance: few
d_gene: .
v_gene: TRBV7-2
j_gene: TRBJ1-3
CDR3nt: TGTGCCAGCAGCTTAGCAGACAGGAGCTCTGGAAACACCATATATTTT
CDR3aa: CASSLADRSSGNTIYF

abundance: .
d_gene: .
v_gene: TRBV7-9
j_gene: TRBJ1-1
CDR3nt: TGTGCCAGCAGCCGAGTCCGGAAAGGGGACAACACTGAAGCTTTCTTT
CDR3aa: CASSRVRKGDNTEAFF

abundance: .
d_gene: .
v_gene: TRBV4-3
j_gene: TRBJ1-5
CDR3nt: TGCGCCAGCAGGGATATTGGGAGCAATCAGCCCCAGCATTTT
CDR3aa: CASRDIGSNQPQHF

abundance: .
d_gene: .
v_gene: TRBV5-1
j_gene: TRBJ1-1
CDR3nt: TGCGCCAGCAGCTTGGCCGGGGGGGCTTGGGGGAACACTGAAGCTTTCTTT
CDR3aa: CASSLAGGAWGNTEAFF

abundance: .
d_gene: .
v_gene: TRBV10-1
j_gene: TRBJ2-7
CDR3nt: TGCGCCAGCAGTGAAGGACACGAGCAGTACTTC
CDR3aa: CASSEGHEQYF

abundance: .
d_gene: TRBD1
v_gene: TRBV12-3/TRBV12-4
j_gene: TRBJ1-5
CDR3nt: TGTGCCAGCAGCCTTAAGGACAGGGGCTACAATCAGCCCCAGCATTTT
CDR3aa: CASSLKDRGYNQPQHF

abundance: .
d_gene: .
v_gene: TRBV19
j_gene: TRBJ2-2
CDR3nt: TGTGCCAGTAGTATAGGCCCGAACACCGGGGAGCTGTTTTTT
CDR3aa: CASSIGPNTGELFF

abundance: .
d_gene: .
v_gene: TRBV4-1
j_gene: TRBJ2-2
CDR3nt: TGCGCCAGCAGCCAAGGACAGACCAACACCGGGGAGCTGTTTTTT
CDR3aa: CASSQGQTNTGELFF

abundance: .
d_gene: TRBD1
v_gene: TRBV19
j_gene: TRBJ1-5
CDR3nt: TGTGCCAGTAGTCCCCCACCAAGACAGGGGGAAGGGTATAGCAATCAGCCCCAGCATTTT
CDR3aa: CASSPPPRQGEGYSNQPQHF

abundance: few
d_gene: TRBD1
v_gene: TRBV29-1
j_gene: TRBJ2-7
CDR3nt: TGCAGCGTTTGGACAGGGGGGGAAGAGCAGTACTTC
CDR3aa: CSVWTGGEEQYF

abundance: few
d_gene: .
v_gene: TRBV25-1
j_gene: TRBJ2-1
CDR3nt: TGTGCCAGCAGTGGGGGGGGGACATACCATTCTAAGGGCAATGAGCAGTTCTTC
CDR3aa: CASSGGGTYHSKGNEQFF

abundance: few
d_gene: TRBD2
v_gene: TRBV11-1
j_gene: TRBJ2-3
CDR3nt: TGTGCCAGCAGCTTAGTAGCTAGCGGGGTGGATACGCAGTATTTT
CDR3aa: CASSLVASGVDTQYF

abundance: .
d_gene: TRBD2
v_gene: TRBV4-1
j_gene: TRBJ2-1
CDR3nt: TGCGCCAGCAGCCAAGCCCGGGGGGGCCAAGATGAGCAGTTCTTC
CDR3aa: CASSQARGGQDEQFF

abundance: few
d_gene: .
v_gene: TRBV24-1
j_gene: TRBJ2-3
CDR3nt: TGTGCCACCGGCCCCTTAGGGGAGGGCACAGATACGCAGTATTTT
CDR3aa: CATGPLGEGTDTQYF

abundance: few
d_gene: .
v_gene: TRBV10-3
j_gene: TRBJ1-5
CDR3nt: TGTGCCATCAGTGAGTCGTTATTCGGGCAGGGCGAGGTGAGCAATCAGCCCCAGCATTTT
CDR3aa: CAISESLFGQGEVSNQPQHF

abundance: few
d_gene: .
v_gene: TRBV7-6
j_gene: TRBJ2-2
CDR3nt: TGTGCCAGCAGCCAGATACAGGACACCGGGGAGCTGTTTTTT
CDR3aa: CASSQIQDTGELFF

abundance: .
d_gene: TRBD1
v_gene: TRBV7-9
j_gene: TRBJ2-6
CDR3nt: TGTGCCACCGGGGACAGCCCTAAGGGGGCCAACGTCCTGACTTTC
CDR3aa: CATGDSPKGANVLTF